This passage covers 2 T cell receptor beta chains from one sample sequenced in a study of cytomegalovirus exposure and HLA in healthy donors. Some clones are missing from TCRdb's copy, which holds only in-frame ones; the method was immunoSEQ multiplex PCR. The sample holds about 100,000 clones; about 94% are singletons and the top ten take roughly 0.89%. What was sequenced was PBMCs. The receptors were gathered from a woman between 18 and 30 years old in good health and CMV-seronegative.

This chain uses TRBV5-4 with TRBJ2-3, with TRBD2 matching 7 bases. This CDR3 spans 15 amino acids. With V trimmed by 0 bases and J by 6 bases, 7 bases remained unmatched. From germline, CDR1 is SGHNT and CDR2 YYREEE (reference sequence). DNA of the CDR3: TGTGCCAGCAGCTTGGAGCTAGCGGTGCCGGATACGCAGTATTTT. Translated: CASSLELAVPDTQYF. Supplemented by reference TRBV5-4 and TRBJ2-3, the full variable domain reads ETGVTQSPTHLIKTRGQQVTLRCSSQSGHNTVSWYQQALGQGPQFIFQYYREEENGRGNFPPRFSGLQFPNYSSELNVNALELDDSALYLCASSLELAVPDTQYFGPGTRLTVL.

The gene calls are TRBV6-1 and TRBJ1-3; D unresolved. CDR1 is MNHNS and CDR2 is SASEGT in the germline V gene. The V and J ends lost 11 bases and 3 bases respectively, with 11 bases between them. This CDR3 has 12 amino acids. CDR3 DNA sequence: TGTGCCTCAGCGGGGAGTGGAAACACCATATATTTT. It codes for CASAGSGNTIYF.